Listed below are T cell receptor beta chains from one sample, sequenced in a study of vaccination and CD4 T cells after COVID-19. No antigen is known for these receptors. One entry per CDR3 protein, called by TCRdb with MiXCR from the PCR reads. The table records about 4,900 distinct CDR3 sequences, over 40% of them present only once. Sequenced material: CD4+ T cells from blood, cultured in vitro. Every receptor here comes from a human donor in good health. CDR3s include the opening cysteine and the closing phenylalanine or tryptophan. Fields, in order: D gene, V gene, clone size, J gene, CDR3 DNA, CDR3 protein. The D gene is left open where the match is weak. A row's size may be missing; if present it is once, few, many or a size class.

>-|TRBV6-1|-|TRBJ2-2
TGTGCCAGCAGTGAAGCCAGAGGGCCTGGCCGGGAGCTGTTTTTT
CASSEARGPGRELFF
>-|TRBV20-1|few|TRBJ1-2
TGCAGTGCTAGAGTGAACGGAGGTGACTACACCTTC
CSARVNGGDYTF
>-|TRBV7-8|few|TRBJ2-7
TGTGCCAGCAGCTACCGTGAGGGGAGATACGAGCAGTACTTC
CASSYREGRYEQYF
>-|TRBV20-1|-|TRBJ2-1
TGCAGTGCTAGAGTGGGGGGGCTCTATGAGCAGTTCTTC
CSARVGGLYEQFF
>-|TRBV9|-|TRBJ1-2
TGTGCCAGCAGCGTAGGAACGGATTATGGCTACACCTTC
CASSVGTDYGYTF
>-|TRBV6-2/TRBV6-3|few|TRBJ1-2
TGTGCCAGCAGTCCTTCCTTCGGGGGCTACACCTTC
CASSPSFGGYTF
>-|TRBV19|few|TRBJ1-5
TGTGCCAGTAGTATGGACACCTTCAATCAGCCCCAGCATTTT
CASSMDTFNQPQHF
>-|TRBV6-5|few|TRBJ1-2
TGTGCCAGCAGTTATCCGGGGGCCCCCTATGGCTACACCTTC
CASSYPGAPYGYTF
>-|TRBV5-1|-|TRBJ2-6
TGCGCCAGCAGCCAGGGCTCTGGGGCCAACGTCCTGACTTTC
CASSQGSGANVLTF
>TRBD1|TRBV12-5|-|TRBJ1-1
TGTGCTAGTGGGAGGGGACAGGGAAACCCTGAAGCTTTCTTT
CASGRGQGNPEAFF
>TRBD1|TRBV5-4|-|TRBJ1-1
TGTGCCAGCAGCGGACCCACGACAGGGAGGAACACTGAAGCTTTCTTT
CASSGPTTGRNTEAFF
>-|TRBV6-1|few|TRBJ2-2
TGTGCCAGCAGTGCGGGGGACACCGGGGAGCTGTTTTTT
CASSAGDTGELFF
>TRBD1|TRBV2|-|TRBJ1-1
TGTGCCAGCCTACCCTGGGACAGGGCGGGCACTGAAGCTTTCTTT
CASLPWDRAGTEAFF
>-|TRBV10-1|few|TRBJ1-1
TGCGCCAGCAGTGCAGGGACAGAAGCTTTCTTT
CASSAGTEAFF
>-|TRBV20-1|-|TRBJ2-5
TGCAGTGCTAGAAACCCTGGAGGGCAAGAGACCCAGTACTTC
CSARNPGGQETQYF
>-|TRBV20-1|few|TRBJ2-7
TGCAGTGCTAGAGGGGACTCAGCCTACGAGCAGTACTTC
CSARGDSAYEQYF
>-|TRBV27|-|TRBJ1-1
TGTGCCAGCAGTTTACGGCGCCACACTGAAGCTTTCTTT
CASSLRRHTEAFF
>-|TRBV6-1|-|TRBJ1-3
TGTGCCAGCAGATGGGGACTGTCTGGAAACACCATATATTTT
CASRWGLSGNTIYF
>TRBD1|TRBV10-3|-|TRBJ1-5
TGTGCCATCAGTGATGGGACAGATCAGCCCCAGCATTTT
CAISDGTDQPQHF
>-|TRBV6-5|-|TRBJ2-7
TGTGCCAGCAGTTCCATAAAACAGGGCTACGAGCAGTACTTC
CASSSIKQGYEQYF
>-|TRBV5-1|-|TRBJ2-5
TGCGCCAGCAGCTTGGCCCCCGCTATTAGGGAGACCCAGTACTTC
CASSLAPAIRETQYF
>-|TRBV7-9|-|TRBJ2-7
TGTGCCAGCAGGCGCACCGGGGACTCCTACGAGCAGTACTTC
CASRRTGDSYEQYF
>TRBD1|TRBV6-5|-|TRBJ2-7
TGTGCCAGCAGTTACCTGAGGGACAGCTACGAGCAGTACTTC
CASSYLRDSYEQYF
>-|TRBV9|once|TRBJ1-5
TGTGCCAGCAGCGTAGACCCCACGGGCGGTCAGCCCCAGCATTTT
CASSVDPTGGQPQHF
>TRBD1|TRBV7-8|few|TRBJ2-6
TGTGCCAGCACCCTACAGGGGGGAAGCTCTGGGGCCAACGTCCTGACTTTC
CASTLQGGSSGANVLTF
>-|TRBV19|-|TRBJ2-3
TGTGCCAGTAGTATCACAGATACGCAGTATTTT
CASSITDTQYF
>-|TRBV2|few|TRBJ1-1
TGTGCCAGCAGTCGTGACAGGTCCACTGAAGCTTTCTTT
CASSRDRSTEAFF
>-|TRBV20-1|few|TRBJ1-1
TGCAGTGCCCTTAAAGGGGGGGGAGAGTTGACTGAAGCTTTCTTT
CSALKGGGELTEAFF
>-|TRBV7-3|few|TRBJ1-2
TGTGCCAGCAGCTTATTGGAGTCTGGAGGGGGCTACACCTTC
CASSLLESGGGYTF
>-|TRBV19|few|TRBJ1-6
TGTGCCAGTAGTATAGATCAGCACGGTGGGACACCCCTCCACTTT
CASSIDQHGGTPLHF
>TRBD1|TRBV3-1|few|TRBJ1-2
TGTGCCAGCAGCCATGGGACAGGGGTGGGTGGCTACACCTTC
CASSHGTGVGGYTF
>-|TRBV20-1|few|TRBJ1-1
TGCAGTGCTACCGGGGCCCCTAAGGGCGCTGAAGCTTTCTTT
CSATGAPKGAEAFF
>-|TRBV7-2|-|TRBJ2-5
TGTGCCAGCAGCTTAGTTACAGAAAGGCAAGAGACCCAGTACTTC
CASSLVTERQETQYF
>-|TRBV27|-|TRBJ2-7
TGTGCCAGCCGTAAAGGGGGTGGCGAGCAGTACTTC
CASRKGGGEQYF
>-|TRBV6-1|-|TRBJ2-2
TGTGCCAGCAGTGAAGAAGTAGGGAACACCGGGGAGCTGTTTTTT
CASSEEVGNTGELFF
>-|TRBV27|-|TRBJ1-3
TGTGCCAGCAGTTCGGGGGAACGGGCGGGAAACACCATATATTTT
CASSSGERAGNTIYF
>-|TRBV29-1|-|TRBJ1-5
TGCAGCGTTCGGGCCGGGGATAGCAATCAGCCCCAGCATTTT
CSVRAGDSNQPQHF
>-|TRBV5-3|-|TRBJ1-6
TGTGCTCGAAGCGTCGGGCGGACTAATTCACCCCTCCACTTT
CARSVGRTNSPLHF
>TRBD1|TRBV7-8|few|TRBJ1-1
TGTGCCAGCAGCCAACAGGGGAAGGGACTTGGCGCTGAAGCTTTCTTT
CASSQQGKGLGAEAFF
>-|TRBV6-1|few|TRBJ2-1
TGTGCCAGCAGTGAATCCAAAGACAATGAGCAGTTCTTC
CASSESKDNEQFF
>-|TRBV30|few|TRBJ1-6
TGTGCCTGGAGTGTCGACTCACCCCTCCACTTT
CAWSVDSPLHF
>TRBD1|TRBV7-2|-|TRBJ2-3
TGTGCCAGCAGCTTAGCGAAACAGGGGGATTCTTCAGATACGCAGTATTTT
CASSLAKQGDSSDTQYF
>TRBD1|TRBV11-2|-|TRBJ1-2
TGTGCCAGCAGCTTAAGACAGGGATATGGCTACACCTTC
CASSLRQGYGYTF
>-|TRBV11-2|few|TRBJ1-1
TGTGCCAGCAGCCGCAATGGTATGAACACTGAAGCTTTCTTT
CASSRNGMNTEAFF
>-|TRBV24-1|-|TRBJ2-7
TGTGCCACCGGAAAATGCGAGCAGTACTTC
CATGKCEQYF
>TRBD2|TRBV20-1|-|TRBJ2-3
TGCAGTGCCCTGGGACTAGCTGGCACAGATACGCAGTATTTT
CSALGLAGTDTQYF
>-|TRBV6-1|-|TRBJ1-6
TGTGCCAGCAAGGTTGCAGGGAAATCCTATAATCCACCCCTCCACTTT
CASKVAGKSYNPPLHF
>TRBD1|TRBV6-1|few|TRBJ2-2
TGTGCCAGCAGAGACGACAGGGATATCGGGGAGCTGTTTTTT
CASRDDRDIGELFF
>-|TRBV11-2|-|TRBJ2-5
TGTGCCAGCAGCAGGAACCAAGAGACCCAGTACTTC
CASSRNQETQYF
>-|TRBV15|-|TRBJ2-6
TGTGCCACCAGCAGAGTCAGCTCTGGGGCCAACGTCCTGACTTTC
CATSRVSSGANVLTF
>-|TRBV11-2|few|TRBJ1-1
TGTGCCAGCAGCTTCCCGCTAGGTGGGAACACTGAAGCTTTCTTT
CASSFPLGGNTEAFF
>-|TRBV6-5|once|TRBJ1-1
TGTGCCAGCAGTTACTACGGGGAAGCGAACACTAAAGCTTTCTTT
CASSYYGEANTKAFF
>-|TRBV12-3/TRBV12-4|-|TRBJ1-1
TGTGCCAGCAGTTTATGGGGGGAGATCACTGAAGCTTTCTTT
CASSLWGEITEAFF
>TRBD2|TRBV29-1|-|TRBJ2-7
TGCAGCGCCGGGGGGAGCTCCTACGAGCAGTACTTC
CSAGGSSYEQYF
>-|TRBV2|-|TRBJ1-5
TGTGCCAGCAATTTAGACGGCTATAGCAATCAGCCCCAGCATTTT
CASNLDGYSNQPQHF
>-|TRBV10-1|few|TRBJ1-2
TGCGCCAGCAGTCCCGGGGACTATGGCTACACCTTC
CASSPGDYGYTF
>TRBD1|TRBV7-9|-|TRBJ1-1
TGTGCCAGCAGCCGGGGGGGACAGGGATACACTGAAGCTTTCTTT
CASSRGGQGYTEAFF
>-|TRBV5-1|-|TRBJ1-2
TGCGCCAGCAGACCGGGCGACTATGGCTACACCTTC
CASRPGDYGYTF
>-|TRBV6-5|-|TRBJ2-5
TGTGCCAGCAGTTACTCCCATGCGGAGACCCAGTACTTC
CASSYSHAETQYF
>TRBD1|TRBV25-1|-|TRBJ1-2
TGTGCCAGCAGTGATTTAGCGACAGGGGAGGTCTATGGCTACACCTTC
CASSDLATGEVYGYTF